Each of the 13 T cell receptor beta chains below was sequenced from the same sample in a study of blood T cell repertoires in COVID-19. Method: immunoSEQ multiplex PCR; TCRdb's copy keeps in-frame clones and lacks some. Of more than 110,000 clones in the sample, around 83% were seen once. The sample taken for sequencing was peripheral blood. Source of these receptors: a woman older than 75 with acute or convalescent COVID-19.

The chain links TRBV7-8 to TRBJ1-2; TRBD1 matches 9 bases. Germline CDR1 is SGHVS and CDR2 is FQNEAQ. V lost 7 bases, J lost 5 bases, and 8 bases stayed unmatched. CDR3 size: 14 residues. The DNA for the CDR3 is TGTGCCAGCACCCGGACAGGGGCGAGATATGGCTACACCTTC. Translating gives CASTRTGARYGYTF.

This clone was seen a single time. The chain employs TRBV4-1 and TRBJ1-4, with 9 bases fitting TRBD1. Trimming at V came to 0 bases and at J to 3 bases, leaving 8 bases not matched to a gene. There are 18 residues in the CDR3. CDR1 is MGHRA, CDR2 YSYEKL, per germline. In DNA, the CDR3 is TGCGCCAGCAGCCAAGATAAAGGGACAGGGTACGCTAATGAAAAACTGTTTTTT. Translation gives CASSQDKGTGYANEKLFF.

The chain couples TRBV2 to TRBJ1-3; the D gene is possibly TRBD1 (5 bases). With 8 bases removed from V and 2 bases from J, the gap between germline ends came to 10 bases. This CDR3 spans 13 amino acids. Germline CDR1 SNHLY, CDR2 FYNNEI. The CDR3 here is CASGGYAGNTIYF. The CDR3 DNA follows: TGTGCCAGCGGGGGGTATGCTGGAAACACCATATATTTT.

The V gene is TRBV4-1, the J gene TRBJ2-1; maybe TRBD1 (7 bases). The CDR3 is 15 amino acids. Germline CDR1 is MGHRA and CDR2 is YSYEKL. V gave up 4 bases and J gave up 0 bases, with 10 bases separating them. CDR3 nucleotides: TGCGCCAGCAGCCGGCGGGACAGCTCCTACAATGAGCAGTTCTTC. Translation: CASSRRDSSYNEQFF.

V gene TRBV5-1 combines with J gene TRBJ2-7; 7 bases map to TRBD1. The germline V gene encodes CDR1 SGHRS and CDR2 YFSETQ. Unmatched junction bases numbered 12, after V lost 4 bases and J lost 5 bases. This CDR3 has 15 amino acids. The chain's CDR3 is CASSDTRGLSDEQYF. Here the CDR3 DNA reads TGCGCCAGCAGCGACACAAGGGGGCTGAGCGACGAGCAGTACTTC.

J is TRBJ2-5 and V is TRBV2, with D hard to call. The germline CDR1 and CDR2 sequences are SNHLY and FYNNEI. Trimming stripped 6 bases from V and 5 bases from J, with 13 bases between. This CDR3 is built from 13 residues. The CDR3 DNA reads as TGTGCCAGCAGCTTTAAGAGAGATGAGACCCAGTACTTC. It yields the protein CASSFKRDETQYF.

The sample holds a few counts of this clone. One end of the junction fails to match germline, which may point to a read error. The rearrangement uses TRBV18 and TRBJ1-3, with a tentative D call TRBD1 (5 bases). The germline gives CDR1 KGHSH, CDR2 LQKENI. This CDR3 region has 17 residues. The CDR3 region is CASSPPPRGDSGNTIYF. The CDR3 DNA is TGTGCCAGCTCGCCACCACCACGGGGGGACTCTGGAAACACCATATATTTT.

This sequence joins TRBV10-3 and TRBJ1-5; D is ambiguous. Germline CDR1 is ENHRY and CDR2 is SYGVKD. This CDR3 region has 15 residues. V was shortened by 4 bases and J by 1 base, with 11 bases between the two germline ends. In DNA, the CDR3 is TGTGCCATCAGTGCAGGAAAGCCAAGCAATCAGCCCCAGCATTTT. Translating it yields CAISAGKPSNQPQHF.

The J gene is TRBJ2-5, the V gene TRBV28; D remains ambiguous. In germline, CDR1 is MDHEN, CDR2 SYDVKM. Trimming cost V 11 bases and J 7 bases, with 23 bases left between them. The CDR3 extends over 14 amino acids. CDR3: CAVKEAGLEMTQYF. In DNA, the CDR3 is TGTGCCGTCAAAGAGGCCGGCCTAGAGATGACCCAGTACTTC. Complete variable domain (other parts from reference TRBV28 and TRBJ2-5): DVKVTQSSRYLVKRTGEKVFLECVQDMDHENMFWYRQDPGLGLRLIYFSYDVKMKEKGDIPEGYSVSREKKERFSLILESASTNQTSMYLCAVKEAGLEMTQYFGPGTRLLVL.

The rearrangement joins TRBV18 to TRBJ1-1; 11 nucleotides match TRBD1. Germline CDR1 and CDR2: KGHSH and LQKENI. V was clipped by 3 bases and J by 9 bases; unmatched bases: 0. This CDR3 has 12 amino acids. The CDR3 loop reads CASSPDRGQAFF. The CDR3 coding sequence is TGTGCCAGCTCACCGGACAGGGGGCAAGCTTTCTTT.

CDR3 in DNA: TGTGCCAGCACTGAGTACTACGAGCAGTACTTC. Encoded protein: CASTEYYEQYF. The J gene is TRBJ2-7, the V gene TRBV2; D ambiguous. In germline, CDR1 is SNHLY, CDR2 FYNNEI. V was trimmed by 7 bases and J by 3 bases, leaving 7 bases between them. The CDR3 is 11 amino acids.

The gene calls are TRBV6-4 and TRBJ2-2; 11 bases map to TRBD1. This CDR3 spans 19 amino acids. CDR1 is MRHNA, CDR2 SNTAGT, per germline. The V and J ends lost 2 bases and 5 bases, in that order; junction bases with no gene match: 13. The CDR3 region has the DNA TGTGCCAGCAGTGACGTGGACAGGGGGCGATTTTCCCGGACCGGGGAGCTGTTTTTT. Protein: CASSDVDRGRFSRTGELFF.

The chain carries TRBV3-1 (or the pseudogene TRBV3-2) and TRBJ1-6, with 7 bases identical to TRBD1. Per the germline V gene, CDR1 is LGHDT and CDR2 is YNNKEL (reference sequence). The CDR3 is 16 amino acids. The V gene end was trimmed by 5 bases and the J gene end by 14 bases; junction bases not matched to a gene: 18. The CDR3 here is CASSNSRADREATLHF. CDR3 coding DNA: TGTGCCAGCAGCAATTCAAGGGCAGACAGGGAGGCAACCCTCCACTTT.